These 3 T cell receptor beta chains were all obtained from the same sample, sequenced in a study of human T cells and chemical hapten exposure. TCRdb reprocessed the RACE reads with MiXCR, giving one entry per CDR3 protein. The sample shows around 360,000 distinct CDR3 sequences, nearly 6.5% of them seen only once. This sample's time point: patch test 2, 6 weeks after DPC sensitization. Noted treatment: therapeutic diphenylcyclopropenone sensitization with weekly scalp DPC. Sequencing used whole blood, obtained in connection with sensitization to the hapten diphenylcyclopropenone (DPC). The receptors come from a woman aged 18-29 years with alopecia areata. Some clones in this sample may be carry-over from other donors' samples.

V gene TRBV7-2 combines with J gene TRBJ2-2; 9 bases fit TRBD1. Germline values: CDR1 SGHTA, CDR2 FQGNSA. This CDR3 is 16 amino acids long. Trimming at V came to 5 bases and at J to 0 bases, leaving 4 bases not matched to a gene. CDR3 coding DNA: TGTGCCAGCAGCCCCACAGGGGGCACGAACACCGGGGAGCTGTTTTTT. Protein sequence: CASSPTGGTNTGELFF.

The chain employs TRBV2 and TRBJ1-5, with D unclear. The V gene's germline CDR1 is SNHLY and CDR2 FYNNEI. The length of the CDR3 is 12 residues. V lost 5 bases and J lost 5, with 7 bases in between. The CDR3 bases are TGTGCCAGCAGTCGGGTAGATCAGCCCCAGCATTTT. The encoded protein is CASSRVDQPQHF.

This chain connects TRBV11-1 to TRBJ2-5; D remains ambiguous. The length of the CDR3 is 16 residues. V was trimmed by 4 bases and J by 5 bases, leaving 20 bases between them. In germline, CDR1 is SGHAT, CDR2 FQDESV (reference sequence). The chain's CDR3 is CASSYKEWTGMETQYF. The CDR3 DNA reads TGTGCCAGCAGCTATAAGGAATGGACCGGCATGGAGACCCAGTACTTC.